The 2 T cell receptor beta chains reported below all come from one sample, sequenced in a study of T cell responses to AZD1222 COVID-19 vaccine. Only in-frame clones appear in the TCRdb table, and some are missing; sequencing was by immunoSEQ multiplex PCR. Of about 140,000 clones listed, about 91% are singletons. The source was peripheral blood, collected 28 days after the second AZD1222 dose. These receptors were obtained from an adult who received the AZD1222 COVID-19 vaccine.

This chain links TRBV4-3 with TRBJ1-2; 9 bases match TRBD1. This CDR3 has 13 amino acids. Germline values: CDR1 LGHNA, CDR2 YSLEER. The J segment lost 7 bases and the V segment lost 3 bases, leaving 3 bases of the junction unmatched. The CDR3 region has the DNA TGCGCCAGCAGCCACCCGGGACAGGGTGGCTACACCTTC. Amino acid sequence: CASSHPGQGGYTF.

The chain couples TRBV29-1 to TRBJ1-5; 8 bases match TRBD1. Unmatched junction bases numbered 3, after V lost 7 bases and J lost 1 base. The CDR3 spans 13 residues. Looked up from germline, CDR1 is SQVTM and CDR2 is ANQGSEA. CDR3 region: CSAQGASNQPQHF. In nucleotides, the CDR3 is TGCAGCGCCCAGGGGGCAAGCAATCAGCCCCAGCATTTT.